This T cell receptor beta chain is from a study of shared clonotypes between healthy human individuals. General study findings and limits: Represented diversity, genetic and exposure-history alike, was limited by few donors. It was only blood that was sampled, and tissue repertoires likely differ. The expectation was that sequencing depth would affect clonotype sharing among donors.

About this clone: Its cognate antigen is unknown.

The assay used deep level. Only in-frame clones appear in the TCRdb table, and some are missing; sequencing was by immunoSEQ multiplex PCR. The sample consists of over 1.5 million clones, approximately 98% of them appearing once. The germline V gene has CDR1 SGHRS and CDR2 YFSETQ. J gave up 4 bases and V 0 bases, and 7 bases lay outside the gene matches. The CDR3 spans 16 residues. The sequenced sample consisted of naive CD4+ T cells sorted from blood. This sample's subset: CD45RA+ positively selected. The clonotype was recovered from a man aged 25 to 45 in good health. The rearrangement uses TRBV5-1 and TRBJ2-5; 9 bases agree with TRBD2. The DNA of the CDR3 is TGCGCCAGCAGCTTGGGTCCCAGCGGGAGGATAGAGACCCAGTACTTC. Its protein is CASSLGPSGRIETQYF. The full variable domain, rest sourced from reference TRBV5-1 and TRBJ2-5, is KAGVTQTPRYLIKTRGQQVTLSCSPISGHRSVSWYQQTPGQGLQFLFEYFSETQRNKGNFPGRFSGRQFSNSRSEMNVSTLELGDSALYLCASSLGPSGRIETQYFGPGTRLLVL.